This passage covers 22 T cell receptor beta chains from one sample sequenced in a study of shared clonotypes between healthy human individuals. Sequenced by immunoSEQ multiplex PCR; TCRdb stores in-frame clones only, minus some. Here the sample spans 2 million to 2.5 million clones, approximately 95% being singletons. The specimen sequenced was naive CD4+ T cells sorted from blood. Specified subset: CD45RA+ positively selected. These TCRs come from a man between 18 and 29 years old in good health.

A word on this clone: Other DNA variants within this sample encode the same CDR3. The J gene is TRBJ2-5, the V gene TRBV4-1; 7 bases match TRBD1. The length of the CDR3 is 15 residues. V lost 1 base, J lost 2 bases, and 4 bases stayed unmatched. Germline CDR1 reads MGHRA; CDR2 reads YSYEKL. The CDR3 protein is CASSQGGTVQETQYF. The CDR3 DNA reads TGCGCCAGCAGCCAAGGGGGGACAGTTCAAGAGACCCAGTACTTC.

This chain links TRBV7-6 with TRBJ2-2; D perhaps matches TRBD2 (6 bases). The germline CDR1 and CDR2 sequences are SGHVS and FNYEAQ. The CDR3 contains 15 residues. The V gene lost 1 base and the J gene lost 5 bases, with 11 bases spanning the gap. The CDR3 loop is CASSLGRGRTGELFF. DNA for the CDR3: TGTGCCAGCAGCTTAGGGCGGGGTCGAACCGGGGAGCTGTTTTTT.

V is TRBV2 and J is TRBJ2-3; D gene unclear. CDR3 length: 13 residues. Trimming shortened V by 6 bases and J by 6 bases, and 13 bases separated the two germline ends. Germline V gene sequence: CDR1 SNHLY, CDR2 FYNNEI. The CDR3, as DNA: TGTGCCAGCAGGAGAGGACCCGCCGATACGCAGTATTTT. This codes for CASRRGPADTQYF.

The chain has TRBV7-8 and TRBJ2-1; a weak D match, TRBD1 (6 bases). CDR3 length: 15 amino acids. The germline gives CDR1 SGHVS, CDR2 FQNEAQ. V was cut by 8 bases and J by 3 bases, with 17 bases left in between. The CDR3 bases are TGTGCCAGCGCCCCCCCAGGGGCCGTCTACAATGAGCAGTTCTTC. Protein product: CASAPPGAVYNEQFF.

About this clone: A much more abundant neighbour one base away suggests this may be a read error. The chain is built from TRBV11-2 and TRBJ1-1; the D is unclear. Germline CDR1 is SGHAT and CDR2 is FQNNGV. The CDR3 covers 13 residues. Trimming cost V 4 bases and J 0 bases, with 6 bases left between them. CDR3 in DNA: TGTGCCAGCAGCTCCCAGGTGAACACTGAAGCTTTCTTT. Its translation is CASSSQVNTEAFF. Full variable domain (missing parts from reference TRBV11-2 and TRBJ1-1): EAGVAQSPRYKIIEKRQSVAFWCNPISGHATLYWYQQILGQGPKLLIQFQNNGVVDDSQLPKDRFSAERLKGVDSTLKIQPAKLEDSAVYLCASSSQVNTEAFFGQGTRLTVV.

The rearrangement links TRBV5-1 to TRBJ1-2, with D possibly TRBD1 on 5 matching bases. With 0 bases removed from V and 11 bases from J, the gap between germline ends came to 14 bases. Germline V CDR1 and CDR2: SGHRS, YFSETQ. The CDR3 consists of 13 residues. CDR3 loop: CASSLDQGRGYTF. The CDR3 coding sequence is TGCGCCAGCAGCTTGGATCAGGGAAGGGGATACACCTTC.

The rearrangement joins TRBV19 to TRBJ1-2; D uncertain. CDR3 size: 12 residues. V shed 3 bases and J shed 8 bases, with 10 bases lying between them. Germline V gives CDR1 LNHDA, CDR2 SQIVND (reference sequence). The CDR3 is CASSIATGGYTF. In DNA form, the CDR3 reads TGTGCCAGTAGTATCGCTACGGGGGGCTACACCTTC.

The gene calls are TRBV29-1 and TRBJ2-7; no clear D. This CDR3 comprises 12 residues. Germline CDR1 reads SQVTM; CDR2 reads ANQGSEA. Deletions cut 1 base from V and 2 bases from J, with 6 bases between. The CDR3 DNA sequence: TGCAGCGTTGAAGTTCGGCCCTACGAGCAGTACTTC. This gives the protein CSVEVRPYEQYF.

CDR3 bases: TGTGCCAGCTCCGCCGGCTCGAGCTCCTACGAGCAGTACTTC. Translation gives CASSAGSSSYEQYF. This rearrangement joins TRBV18 to TRBJ2-7, with D unclear. The V end was cut by 6 bases, the J end by 0 bases, with 12 bases between. The CDR3 length is 14 residues. CDR1 and CDR2 (germline): KGHSH, LQKENI.

The V and J genes are TRBV4-1 and TRBJ2-5; 8 bases agree with TRBD2. V lost 3 bases to trimming and J lost 1 base; unmatched junction nucleotides: 7. Germline CDR1 reads MGHRA; CDR2 reads YSYEKL. This CDR3 is 16 amino acids long. The CDR3 bases are TGCGCCAGCAGCCAGACTCCGGGACTAGTCCAAGAGACCCAGTACTTC. Amino acids: CASSQTPGLVQETQYF.

The rearrangement uses TRBV25-1 and TRBJ2-7, with D perhaps being TRBD1 or TRBD2 (5 bases each). Trimming removed 0 bases at V and 6 bases at J, with 12 bases between. This CDR3 is 14 amino acids long. The germline V gene has CDR1 MGHDK and CDR2 SYGVNS. The CDR3 sequence: CASSEYGGVREQYF. As DNA, the CDR3 is TGTGCCAGCAGTGAATATGGGGGTGTACGCGAGCAGTACTTC.

This rearrangement joins TRBV4-1 to TRBJ1-4; D may be TRBD1 (5 bases). There are 16 residues in the CDR3. Per the germline V gene, CDR1 is MGHRA and CDR2 is YSYEKL. The V end lost 1 base, the J end lost 9 bases, and 18 bases lay between the germline ends. CDR3 DNA: TGCGCCAGCAGCCAAGGACCGGGACGGTTTAGTCAAAAACTGTTTTTT. Translation gives CASSQGPGRFSQKLFF.

The CDR3 DNA is TGCGCCAGCAGCACAGAAAGACAGGGAGGGAATGGCTACACCTTC. It is translated as CASSTERQGGNGYTF. The chain recombines TRBV5-1 with TRBJ1-2, with 7 bases fitting TRBD1. CDR1 is SGHRS, CDR2 YFSETQ, per germline. The CDR3 length is 15 residues. After removal of 4 bases from V and 6 bases from J, the junction contained 12 bases not matched to a gene.

The chain carries TRBV15 and TRBJ1-5; D may be TRBD1 (5 bases). This CDR3 spans 13 amino acids. V lost 1 base to trimming and J lost 5 bases, with 6 bases between them. The germline V gene encodes CDR1 LNHNV and CDR2 YYDKDF (reference sequence). CDR3 sequence (DNA): TGTGCCACCAGCAGAGTCAGGGATCAGCCCCAGCATTTT. Protein sequence: CATSRVRDQPQHF.

The rearrangement links TRBV7-6 to TRBJ1-5; TRBD1 matches at 8 bases. Per the germline V gene, CDR1 is SGHVS and CDR2 is FNYEAQ. This CDR3 is 15 amino acids long. J gave up 3 bases and V 5 bases, and 6 bases lay outside the gene matches. The chain's CDR3 is CASSLGQGTNQPQHF. Written as DNA, the CDR3 is TGTGCCAGCAGCCTCGGACAGGGCACCAATCAGCCCCAGCATTTT.

This chain joins TRBV19 and TRBJ2-7, with D uncertain. The V end was cut by 4 bases, the J end by 3 bases, with 16 bases between. The CDR3 spans 15 residues. Germline CDR1 reads LNHDA; CDR2 reads SQIVND (reference sequence). The CDR3 protein is CASSTVSLTSYEQYF. In nucleotides, the CDR3 is TGTGCCAGTAGTACCGTATCCCTCACGAGCTACGAGCAGTACTTC.

The rearrangement links TRBV7-9 to TRBJ2-7; weak D call: TRBD1 (6 bases). Trimming took 7 bases from V and 3 from J, leaving 16 bases between them. Germline V lookup: CDR1 SEHNR, CDR2 FQNEAQ (reference sequence). The length of the CDR3 is 14 residues. CDR3 DNA: TGTGCCAGCACCACTACAGGGAATCACTACGAGCAGTACTTC. Its protein is CASTTTGNHYEQYF.

This chain links TRBV28 with TRBJ2-7; TRBD2 is a possible D gene (7 bases). The CDR3 has 13 residues. Germline loops: CDR1 MDHEN, CDR2 SYDVKM. V shed 8 bases and J shed 4 bases, with 15 bases lying between them. The CDR3, as DNA: TGTGCCAGCTCCGGGGGGCTGCCTTACGAGCAGTACTTC. This codes for CASSGGLPYEQYF.

The CDR3 coding sequence is TGTGCCAGTAGTATAGTACTAGCGGCGACCTACGAGCAGTACTTC. This sequence encodes CASSIVLAATYEQYF. The genes are TRBV19 and TRBJ2-7; 8 bases are shared with TRBD2. The V gene end was trimmed by 1 base and the J gene end by 2 bases; junction bases not matched to a gene: 4. The CDR3 has 15 residues. Germline CDR1 is LNHDA and CDR2 is SQIVND (reference sequence).

This CDR3 reads CASSAIQGMGQQQYF. In nucleotides, the CDR3 is TGCGCCAGCAGCGCAATACAGGGGATGGGCCAGCAGCAGTACTTC. The chain combines TRBV5-1 with TRBJ2-7, with TRBD1 matching over 7 bases. This CDR3 has 15 residues. V lost 4 bases and J lost 8; bases outside the gene matches: 15. Germline values: CDR1 SGHRS, CDR2 YFSETQ.

The chain recombines TRBV4-3 with TRBJ1-1; D unresolved. The V gene's germline CDR1 is LGHNA and CDR2 YSLEER. The V end lost 2 bases, the J end lost 1 base, and 5 bases lay between the germline ends. This CDR3 has 13 amino acids. The CDR3: CASSQYANTEAFF. The CDR3 DNA reads TGCGCCAGCAGCCAATATGCGAACACTGAAGCTTTCTTT.

The chain links TRBV27 to TRBJ1-1; D might be TRBD1 (6 bases). The V gene lost 2 bases and the J gene lost 4 bases, with 11 bases spanning the gap. CDR1 is MNHEY, CDR2 SMNVEV, per germline (reference sequence). This CDR3 spans 14 amino acids. This CDR3 is CASSLGRGSTEAFF. CDR3 nucleotide sequence: TGTGCCAGCAGTTTAGGCAGGGGAAGCACTGAAGCTTTCTTT.